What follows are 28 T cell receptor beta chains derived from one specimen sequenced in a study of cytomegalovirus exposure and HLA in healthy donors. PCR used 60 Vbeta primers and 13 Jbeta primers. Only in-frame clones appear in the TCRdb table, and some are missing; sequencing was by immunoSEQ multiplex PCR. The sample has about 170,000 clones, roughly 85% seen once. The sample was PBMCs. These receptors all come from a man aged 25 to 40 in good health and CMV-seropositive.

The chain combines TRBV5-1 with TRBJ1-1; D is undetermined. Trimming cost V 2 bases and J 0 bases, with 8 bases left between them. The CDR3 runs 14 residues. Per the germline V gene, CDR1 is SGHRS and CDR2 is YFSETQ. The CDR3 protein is CASSFGSMNTEAFF. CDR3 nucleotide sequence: TGCGCCAGCAGCTTCGGTAGTATGAACACTGAAGCTTTCTTT.

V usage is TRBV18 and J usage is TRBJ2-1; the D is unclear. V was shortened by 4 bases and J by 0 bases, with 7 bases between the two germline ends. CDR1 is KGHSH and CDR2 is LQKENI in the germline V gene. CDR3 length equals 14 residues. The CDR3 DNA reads TGTGCCAGCTCACAGGAGAGCTCCTACAATGAGCAGTTCTTC. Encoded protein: CASSQESSYNEQFF.

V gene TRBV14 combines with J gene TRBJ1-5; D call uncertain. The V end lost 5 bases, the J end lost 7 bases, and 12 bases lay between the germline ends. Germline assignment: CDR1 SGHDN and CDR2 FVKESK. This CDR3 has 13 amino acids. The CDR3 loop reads CASSGGWRQPQHF. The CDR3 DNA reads TGTGCCAGCAGCGGAGGGTGGCGCCAGCCCCAGCATTTT.

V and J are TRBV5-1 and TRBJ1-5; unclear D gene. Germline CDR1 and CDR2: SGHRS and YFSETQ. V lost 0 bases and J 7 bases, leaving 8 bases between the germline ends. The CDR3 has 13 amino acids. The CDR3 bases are TGCGCCAGCAGCTTGGGGAGCGGGCAGCCCCAGCATTTT. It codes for CASSLGSGQPQHF.

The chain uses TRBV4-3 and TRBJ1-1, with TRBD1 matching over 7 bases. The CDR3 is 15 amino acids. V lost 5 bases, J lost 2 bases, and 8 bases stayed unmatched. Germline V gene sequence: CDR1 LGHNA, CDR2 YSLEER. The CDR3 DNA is TGCGCCAGCAGCGCTACCGGGACAGTTAACACTGAAGCTTTCTTT. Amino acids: CASSATGTVNTEAFF.

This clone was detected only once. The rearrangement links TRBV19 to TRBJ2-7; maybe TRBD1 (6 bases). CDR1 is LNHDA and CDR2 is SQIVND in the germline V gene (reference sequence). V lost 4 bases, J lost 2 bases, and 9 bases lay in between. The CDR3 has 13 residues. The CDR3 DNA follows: TGTGCCAGTAGTAAGCGACAGGCCTACGAGCAGTACTTC. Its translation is CASSKRQAYEQYF.

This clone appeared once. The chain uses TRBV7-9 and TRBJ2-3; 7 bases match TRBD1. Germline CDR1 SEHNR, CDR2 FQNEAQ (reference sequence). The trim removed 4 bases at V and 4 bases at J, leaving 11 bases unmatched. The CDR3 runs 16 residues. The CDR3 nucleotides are TGTGCCAGCAGCTATCTGGGACAGCCGGGACCAGATACGCAGTATTTT. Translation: CASSYLGQPGPDTQYF.

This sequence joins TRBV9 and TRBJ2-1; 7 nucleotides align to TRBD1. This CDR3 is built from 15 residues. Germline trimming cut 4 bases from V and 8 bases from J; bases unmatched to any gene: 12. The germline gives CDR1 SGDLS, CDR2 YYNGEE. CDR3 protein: CASSLGQVGVHEQFF. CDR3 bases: TGTGCCAGCAGCCTCGGACAGGTAGGGGTACATGAGCAGTTCTTC.

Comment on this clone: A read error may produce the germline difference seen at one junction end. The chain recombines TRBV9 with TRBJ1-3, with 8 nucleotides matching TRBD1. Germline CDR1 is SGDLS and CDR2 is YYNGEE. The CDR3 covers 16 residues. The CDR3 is CASSENTGGYGDTIYF. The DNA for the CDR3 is TGTGCCAGCAGCGAAAATACAGGGGGGTATGGAGACACCATATATTTT. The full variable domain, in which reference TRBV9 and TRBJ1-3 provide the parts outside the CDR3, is DSGVTQTPKHLITATGQRVTLRCSPRSGDLSVYWYQQSLDQGLQFLIQYYNGEERAKGNILERFSAQQFPDLHSELNLSSLELGDSALYFCASSENTGGYGDTIYFGEGSWLTVV.

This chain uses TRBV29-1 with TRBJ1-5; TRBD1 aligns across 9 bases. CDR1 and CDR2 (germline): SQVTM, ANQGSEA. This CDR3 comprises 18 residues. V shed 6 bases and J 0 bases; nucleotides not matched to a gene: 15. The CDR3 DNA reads TGCAGCGTCCTATTGTCTGGGACAGGGCGATATAGCAATCAGCCCCAGCATTTT. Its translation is CSVLLSGTGRYSNQPQHF.

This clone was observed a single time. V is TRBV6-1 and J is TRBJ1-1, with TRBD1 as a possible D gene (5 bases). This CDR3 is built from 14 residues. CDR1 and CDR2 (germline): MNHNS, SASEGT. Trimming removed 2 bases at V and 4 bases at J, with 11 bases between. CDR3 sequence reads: CASSEKGSRTEAFF. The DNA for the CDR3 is TGTGCCAGCAGTGAAAAGGGGTCTCGCACTGAAGCTTTCTTT.

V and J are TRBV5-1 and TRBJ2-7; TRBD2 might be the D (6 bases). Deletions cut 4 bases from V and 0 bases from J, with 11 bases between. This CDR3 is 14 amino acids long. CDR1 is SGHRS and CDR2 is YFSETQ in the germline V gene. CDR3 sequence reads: CASSPGTFSYEQYV. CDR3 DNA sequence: TGCGCCAGCAGCCCCGGGACTTTCTCCTACGAGCAGTACGTC.

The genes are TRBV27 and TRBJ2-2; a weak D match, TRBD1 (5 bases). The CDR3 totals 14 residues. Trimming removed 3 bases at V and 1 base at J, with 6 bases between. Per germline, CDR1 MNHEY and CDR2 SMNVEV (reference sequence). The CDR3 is CASSFQGNTGELFF. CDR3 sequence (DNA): TGTGCCAGCAGTTTTCAGGGGAACACCGGGGAGCTGTTTTTT.

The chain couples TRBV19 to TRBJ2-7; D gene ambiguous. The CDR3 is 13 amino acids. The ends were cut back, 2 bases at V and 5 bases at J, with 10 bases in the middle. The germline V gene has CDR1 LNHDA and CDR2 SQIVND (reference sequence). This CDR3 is CASSIRWADEQYV. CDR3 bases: TGTGCCAGTAGTATACGATGGGCAGACGAGCAGTACGTC.

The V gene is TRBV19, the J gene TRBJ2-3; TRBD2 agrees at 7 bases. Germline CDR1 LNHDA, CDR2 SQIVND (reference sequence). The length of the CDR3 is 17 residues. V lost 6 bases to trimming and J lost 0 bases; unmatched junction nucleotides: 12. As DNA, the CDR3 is TGTGCCAGTAGCCTCTCCCAGGCGGGAGTGAGCACAGATACGCAGTATTTT. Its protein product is CASSLSQAGVSTDTQYF.

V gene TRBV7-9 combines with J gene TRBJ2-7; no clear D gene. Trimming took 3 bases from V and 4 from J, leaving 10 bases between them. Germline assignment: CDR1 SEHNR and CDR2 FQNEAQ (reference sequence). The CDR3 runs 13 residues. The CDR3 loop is CASSLSMRYEQYF. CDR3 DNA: TGTGCCAGCAGCTTGAGCATGAGATACGAGCAGTACTTC.

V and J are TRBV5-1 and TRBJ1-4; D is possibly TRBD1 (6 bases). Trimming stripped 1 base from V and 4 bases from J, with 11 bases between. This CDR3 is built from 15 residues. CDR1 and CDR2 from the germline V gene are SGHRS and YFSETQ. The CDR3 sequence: CASSLWPGDNEKLFF. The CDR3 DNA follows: TGCGCCAGCAGCTTGTGGCCAGGGGATAATGAAAAACTGTTTTTT.

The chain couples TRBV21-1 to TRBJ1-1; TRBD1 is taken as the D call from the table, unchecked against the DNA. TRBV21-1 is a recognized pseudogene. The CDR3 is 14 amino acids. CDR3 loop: CASREQGANTEAFF. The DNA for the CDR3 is TGTGCCAGCAGGGAACAGGGGGCGAACACTGAAGCTTTCTTT.

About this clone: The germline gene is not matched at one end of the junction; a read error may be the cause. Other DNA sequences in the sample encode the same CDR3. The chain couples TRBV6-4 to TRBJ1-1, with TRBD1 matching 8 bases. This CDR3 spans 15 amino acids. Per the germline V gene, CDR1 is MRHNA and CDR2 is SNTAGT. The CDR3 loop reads CASRDRAGRNTEAFF. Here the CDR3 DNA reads TGTGCCAGCAGGGACAGGGCGGGGAGAAACACTGAAGCCTTCTTT.

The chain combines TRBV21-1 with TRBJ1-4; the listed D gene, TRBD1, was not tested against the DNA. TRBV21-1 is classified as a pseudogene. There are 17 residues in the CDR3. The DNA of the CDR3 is TGTGCCAGCAGCAAAGAGACGGGACAGACAACTAATGAAAAACTGTTTTTT. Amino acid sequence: CASSKETGQTTNEKLFF.

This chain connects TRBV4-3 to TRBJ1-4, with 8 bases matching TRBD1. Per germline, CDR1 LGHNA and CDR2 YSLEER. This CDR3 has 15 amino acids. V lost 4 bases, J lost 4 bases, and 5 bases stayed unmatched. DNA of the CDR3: TGCGCCAGCAGCCGGACGGGACAGGATAATGAAAAACTGTTTTTT. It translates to CASSRTGQDNEKLFF.

CDR3 residues: CAWEEPGATNQPQHF. The CDR3 coding sequence is TGTGCCTGGGAGGAGCCCGGTGCTACCAATCAGCCCCAGCATTTT. The J gene is TRBJ1-5, the V gene TRBV30; D unclear. The V and J ends lost 5 bases and 3 bases respectively, with 17 bases between them. CDR1 is GTSNPN, CDR2 SVGIG, per germline (reference sequence). The CDR3 extends over 15 amino acids. The variable domain in full, completed from reference TRBV30 and TRBJ1-5, reads SQTIHQWPATLVQPVGSPLSLECTVEGTSNPNLYWYRQAAGRGLQLLFYSVGIGQISSEVPQNLSASRPQDRQFILSSKKLLLSDSGFYLCAWEEPGATNQPQHFGDGTRLSIL.

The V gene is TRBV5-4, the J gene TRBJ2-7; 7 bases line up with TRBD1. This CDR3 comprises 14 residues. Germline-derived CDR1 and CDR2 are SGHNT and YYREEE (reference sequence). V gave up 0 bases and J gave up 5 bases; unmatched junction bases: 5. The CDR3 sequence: CASSLGQGRNEQYF. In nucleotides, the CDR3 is TGTGCCAGCAGCTTGGGACAGGGAAGGAACGAGCAGTACTTC. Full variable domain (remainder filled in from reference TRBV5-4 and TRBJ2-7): ETGVTQSPTHLIKTRGQQVTLRCSSQSGHNTVSWYQQALGQGPQFIFQYYREEENGRGNFPPRFSGLQFPNYSSELNVNALELDDSALYLCASSLGQGRNEQYFGPGTRLTVT.

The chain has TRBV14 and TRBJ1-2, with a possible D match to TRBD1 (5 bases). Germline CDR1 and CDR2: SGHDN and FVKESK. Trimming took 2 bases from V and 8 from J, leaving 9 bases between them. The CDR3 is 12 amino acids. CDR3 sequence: CASSQRGYGYTF. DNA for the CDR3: TGTGCCAGCAGCCAAAGGGGATACGGCTACACCTTC.

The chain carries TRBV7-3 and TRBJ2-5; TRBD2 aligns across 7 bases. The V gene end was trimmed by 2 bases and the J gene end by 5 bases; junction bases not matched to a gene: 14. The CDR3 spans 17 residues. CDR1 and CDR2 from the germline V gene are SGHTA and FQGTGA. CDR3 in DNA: TGTGCCAGCAGCTTATCGGGTTCGGGGGGAGGAGGGGAGACCCAGTACTTC. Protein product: CASSLSGSGGGGETQYF.

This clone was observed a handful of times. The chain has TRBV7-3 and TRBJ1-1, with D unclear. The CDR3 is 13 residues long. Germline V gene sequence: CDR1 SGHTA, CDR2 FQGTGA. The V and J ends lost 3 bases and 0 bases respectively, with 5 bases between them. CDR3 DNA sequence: TGTGCCAGCAGCTTTTCAGTGAACACTGAAGCTTTCTTT. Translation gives CASSFSVNTEAFF. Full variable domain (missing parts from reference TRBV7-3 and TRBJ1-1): GAGVSQTPSNKVTEKGKYVELRCDPISGHTALYWYRQSLGQGPEFLIYFQGTGAADDSGLPNDRFFAVRPEGSVSTLKIQRTERGDSAVYLCASSFSVNTEAFFGQGTRLTVV.

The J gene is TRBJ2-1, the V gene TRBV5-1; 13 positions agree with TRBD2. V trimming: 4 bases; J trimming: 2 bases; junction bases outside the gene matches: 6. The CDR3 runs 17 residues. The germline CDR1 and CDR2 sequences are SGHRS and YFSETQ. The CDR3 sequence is CASSGGTSGTAYNEQFF. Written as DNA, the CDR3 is TGCGCCAGCAGCGGCGGGACTAGCGGGACAGCCTACAATGAGCAGTTCTTC.

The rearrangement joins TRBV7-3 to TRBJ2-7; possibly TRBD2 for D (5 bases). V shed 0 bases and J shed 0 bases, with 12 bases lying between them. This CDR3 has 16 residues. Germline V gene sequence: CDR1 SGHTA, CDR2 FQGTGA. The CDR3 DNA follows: TGTGCCAGCAGCTTAACCCAGGACTGGGCCTCCTACGAGCAGTACGTC. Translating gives CASSLTQDWASYEQYV.